The clone carrying this T cell receptor (beta chain) showed up many times. This sample was included in a study of T cells in Graves' hyperthyroidism and ophthalmopathy. Background on the study: Peripheral blood was drawn at first diagnosis, prior to all treatment.

V was pared by 0 bases and J by 7 bases, with 16 bases between. The CDR3 is 14 amino acids. Looked up from germline, CDR1 is DFQATT and CDR2 is SNEGSKA (reference sequence). TCR beta CDR3 sequences were amplified from RNA transcripts. With the HTBI primer set, the TCR CDR3 went through a first round of RT-PCR. One entry per CDR3 protein results from TCRdb running MiXCR on the multiplex PCR reads. Among more than 350,000 distinct CDR3 sequences, about 15% were seen once, and the ten largest hold more than 30%. Each patient was aged 18 to 65 and had newly diagnosed hyperthyroidism of under 2 months' duration. It was at first hyperthyroidism diagnosis, before any ophthalmopathy symptoms, that the blood sample was taken.

The chain employs TRBV20-1 and TRBJ2-7; D perhaps matches TRBD2 (6 bases). This sequence was found in a woman aged 30 to 39 with Graves' hyperthyroidism that later progressed to Graves' ophthalmopathy. The sample was blood. The CDR3 coding sequence is TGCAGTGCTAGAGAACCCCGGGAGAGTTTAGAGCAGTACTTC. Its protein product is CSAREPRESLEQYF.